The next 15 T cell receptor beta chains were all read from a single sample in a study of cytomegalovirus exposure and HLA in healthy donors (dated by TCRdb to 2017 to 2019). Receptor libraries were prepared by the immunoSEQ multiplex PCR assay. A mixture of 60 forward primers for TCR Vbeta segments and 13 reverse primers for TCR Jbeta segments was used in the multiplex PCR. TCRdb stores this immuneACCESS table with in-frame sequences only. Part of the clones is absent; in the studies checked, under half of the shortfall reflects unresolved V genes, and no reason is known for the rest. This sample is represented by approximately 140,000 clones; around four fifths of them were singletons. The top ten hold approximately 1.3% of the sample. Sequencing was performed on PBMCs. The receptors here all came from a male donor in good health and CMV-seropositive.

This sequence joins TRBV7-6 and TRBJ2-1, with a weak D call TRBD1 (6 bases). Trimming shortened V by 1 base and J by 3 bases, and 16 bases separated the two germline ends. CDR1 is SGHVS, CDR2 FNYEAQ, per germline. The length of the CDR3 is 17 residues. The CDR3 loop is CASSLEVQGRFYNEQFF. The CDR3 DNA sequence: TGTGCCAGCAGCTTAGAAGTGCAGGGGCGGTTCTACAATGAGCAGTTCTTC.

A few counts support this clone. The J gene is TRBJ1-1, the V gene TRBV10-1, with no clear D. CDR1 WNHNN and CDR2 SYGVQD come from the germline V gene (reference sequence). Trimming left V 4 bases short and J 2 bases short, with 8 bases between. This CDR3 region has 13 residues. The DNA for the CDR3 is TGCGCCAGCAGTGCTCAGGCAAACACTGAAGCTTTCTTT. Translating it yields CASSAQANTEAFF.

The gene calls are TRBV5-1 and TRBJ2-1, with TRBD2 matching over 9 bases. CDR1 and CDR2 (germline): SGHRS, YFSETQ. This CDR3 spans 14 amino acids. This chain's CDR3 is CVTGSGSSYNEQFF. The CDR3 bases are TGCGTCACTGGTAGCGGGAGCTCCTACAATGAGCAGTTCTTC.

The gene calls are TRBV14 and TRBJ2-5; TRBD2 is a possible D gene (6 bases). The CDR3 runs to 14 residues. V gave up 3 bases and J gave up 4 bases, with 12 bases separating them. Germline CDR1 SGHDN, CDR2 FVKESK. As DNA, the CDR3 is TGTGCCAGCAGCCACGCCGGGACTCCAGAGACCCAGTACTTC. Amino acid sequence: CASSHAGTPETQYF. Full variable domain (rest looked up from reference TRBV14 and TRBJ2-5): EAGVTQFPSHSVIEKGQTVTLRCDPISGHDNLYWYRRVMGKEIKFLLHFVKESKQDESGMPNNRFLAERTGGTYSTLKVQPAELEDSGVYFCASSHAGTPETQYFGPGTRLLVL.

In DNA form, the CDR3 reads TGCGCCAGCGGGGTGACTAGCGGTGACTACAATGAGCAGTTCTTC. Its translation: CASGVTSGDYNEQFF. The chain carries TRBV10-1 and TRBJ2-1; 9 bases line up with TRBD2. The ends lost 8 bases at V and 3 bases at J; junction bases unmatched: 8. The CDR3 extends over 15 amino acids. Per the germline V gene, CDR1 is WNHNN and CDR2 is SYGVQD (reference sequence).

The rearrangement uses TRBV7-2 and TRBJ2-5, with 9 bases matching TRBD2. The J call could be wrong; TRBJ2-7 is a better fit for the DNA end. CDR1 is SGHTA, CDR2 FQGNSA, per germline. The CDR3 has 15 amino acids. CDR3 sequence reads: CASSLLAGEGHEQYF. In DNA form, the CDR3 reads TGTGCCAGCAGCTTATTAGCGGGAGAAGGCCACGAGCAGTACTTC.

This chain links TRBV23-1 with TRBJ2-7; 7 bases agree with TRBD1. TRBV23-1 is noted as an ORF with a role that remains uncertain. The CDR3 is made up of 16 amino acids. The V gene end was trimmed by 0 bases and the J gene end by 1 base; junction bases not matched to a gene: 6. CDR3: CASSQSQGQQSYEQYF. The CDR3 DNA is TGCGCCAGCAGTCAATCGCAGGGACAGCAATCCTACGAGCAGTACTTC.

The V and J genes are TRBV18 and TRBJ2-3; D gene uncertain. The V and J ends lost 3 bases and 3 bases respectively, with 16 bases between them. Per germline, CDR1 KGHSH and CDR2 LQKENI. CDR3 length equals 16 residues. This CDR3 reads CASSPYTSAGTDTQYF. Written as DNA, the CDR3 is TGTGCCAGCTCACCCTACACCTCGGCCGGGACAGATACGCAGTATTTT.

The V gene is TRBV19, the J gene TRBJ2-1; D perhaps matches TRBD2 (6 bases). Deletions cut 3 bases from V and 0 bases from J, with 15 bases between. CDR1 and CDR2 (germline): LNHDA, SQIVND (reference sequence). This CDR3 contains 17 residues. The CDR3 protein is CASSMEEGRVSYNEQFF. CDR3 bases: TGTGCCAGTAGTATGGAGGAGGGGAGAGTCTCCTACAATGAGCAGTTCTTC.

The rearrangement uses TRBV29-1 and TRBJ2-1; 8 nucleotides match TRBD1. The CDR3 totals 14 residues. V was pared by 6 bases and J by 6 bases, with 10 bases of the junction left unmatched. Germline V CDR1 and CDR2: SQVTM, ANQGSEA. CDR3 amino acids: CSVGQDGPPNEQFF. Here the CDR3 DNA reads TGCAGCGTGGGACAGGATGGGCCCCCCAATGAGCAGTTCTTC.

The J gene is TRBJ2-3, the V gene TRBV7-9; TRBD1 agrees at 7 bases. V lost 8 bases, J lost 3 bases, and 11 bases stayed unmatched. This CDR3 comprises 15 residues. Germline V gives CDR1 SEHNR, CDR2 FQNEAQ (reference sequence). CDR3 nucleotide sequence: TGTGCCAGCGTTGATCAGGGGGTTCGGACAGATACGCAGTATTTT. Translating it yields CASVDQGVRTDTQYF.

The genes are TRBV11-2 and TRBJ2-3; 8 nucleotides agree with TRBD2. Germline V lookup: CDR1 SGHAT, CDR2 FQNNGV. Losses at the gene ends were 5 bases for V and 3 bases for J; bases not matched to a gene: 16. The CDR3 covers 18 residues. The CDR3, as DNA: TGTGCCAGCAGCCACGCCGAGCTTTGGCGGGGGGTTACAGATACGCAGTATTTT. Encoded protein: CASSHAELWRGVTDTQYF. Based on the CDR3 plus reference TRBV11-2 and TRBJ2-3, the full variable domain is EAGVAQSPRYKIIEKRQSVAFWCNPISGHATLYWYQQILGQGPKLLIQFQNNGVVDDSQLPKDRFSAERLKGVDSTLKIQPAKLEDSAVYLCASSHAELWRGVTDTQYFGPGTRLTVL.

This rearrangement joins TRBV6-5 to TRBJ1-1; the match to TRBD1 covers 9 bases. The germline V gene has CDR1 MNHEY and CDR2 SVGAGI. The CDR3 sequence is 15 residues long. The V and J ends lost 5 bases and 1 base, in that order; junction bases with no gene match: 5. The DNA for the CDR3 is TGTGCCAGCAGTAGACAGGGACAGGGGAACACTGAAGCTTTCTTT. It translates to CASSRQGQGNTEAFF.

V is TRBV5-5 and J is TRBJ1-2; no clear D. The CDR3 length is 16 residues. V lost 2 bases and J lost 4, with 18 bases in between. The germline V gene encodes CDR1 SGHKS and CDR2 YYEKEE (reference sequence). Here the CDR3 DNA reads TGTGCCAGCAGCTTCCGCGAGAGGGCCACGAGCTATGGCTACACCTTC. Translating gives CASSFRERATSYGYTF.

The V gene is TRBV11-2, the J gene TRBJ2-7; TRBD2 agrees at 12 bases. The CDR3 extends over 15 amino acids. The germline V gene has CDR1 SGHAT and CDR2 FQNNGV. The V and J ends lost 5 bases and 3 bases, in that order; junction bases with no gene match: 5. The CDR3 loop reads CASSDGTSGLYEQYF. CDR3 nucleotides: TGTGCCAGCAGCGACGGGACTAGCGGGCTCTACGAGCAGTACTTC.